Reported below is one T cell receptor beta chain. Its antigen is as yet unknown. The source of the sample is a study of shared clonotypes between healthy human individuals. Whole-study findings and limits: The low donor count limited represented genetic and exposure-history diversity. Sampling included only blood; tissue repertoires likely differ. Generation probabilities were higher for clonotypes shared across all four sorted-subset donors than for unshared ones.

J gave up 5 bases and V 6 bases, and 9 bases lay outside the gene matches. The CDR3 runs to 14 residues. CDR1 and CDR2 (germline): MNHEY, SVGAGI. CD45RO+ cells and CCR7-negative CD45RA+ TemRA cells were combined as CD8 memory. TCRdb's copy holds only in-frame clones and misses some; the assay was immunoSEQ multiplex PCR. The data contain about 320,000 clones, roughly 87% of them singletons. The TCR originated in a man aged 18 to 29 in good health. The chain is built from TRBV6-5 and TRBJ2-5, with TRBD1 identical over 7 bases. The specimen sequenced was memory CD8+ T cells sorted from blood. Subset described: CD45RO+ cells pooled with CCR7-negative TemRA cells. CDR3 coding DNA: TGTGCCAGCAGATCCACCGGGACAGAGGAGACCCAGTACTTC. It specifies CASRSTGTEETQYF.